This T cell receptor (beta chain) was profiled in a study of T cell repertoires in cytomegalovirus infection. For the study at large: Signatures in public TCR beta sequences pointed to both CMV infection and matching HLA type.

TCRdb passed the reads through MiXCR, listing each CDR3 protein once. The data contain 510,000 or so distinct CDR3 sequences, 26% of them singletons. Broader study findings: Individuals carrying CMV plus the relevant HLA were identified by cumulative frequency of public TCR beta families. The response measured ex vivo was dominated by TCR beta clonotypes (HLA-C-restricted and CMV-specific).

The V end was cut by 6 bases, the J end by 5 bases, with 17 bases between. This CDR3 contains 14 residues. Germline values: CDR1 MNHEY, CDR2 SVGAGI. This clonotype was seen more than once but under ten times. Its antigen is not known. The clonotype originates from a human donor in good health (CMV status not recorded). Some clones in this sample may be carry-over from other donors' samples. Sequences were obtained from PBMCs. The chain employs TRBV6-5 and TRBJ2-7; TRBD1 might be the D (6 bases). DNA of the CDR3: TGTGCCAGCAGACAACGAGGGGGTGGTCACGAGCAGTACTTC. Encoded protein: CASRQRGGGHEQYF.